This T cell receptor (beta chain) was captured by sequencing in a study of T cell repertoires in cytomegalovirus infection. With respect to this clonotype: The antigen is undetermined.

MiXCR, run by TCRdb on the reads, gives a single entry per CDR3 protein. The sample has some 70,000 distinct CDR3 sequences, 20% to 25% seen once. Findings and limits, study-wide: Based on cumulative public TCR beta family frequency, carriers of CMV plus the relevant HLA were identified.

This CDR3 is 15 amino acids long. CDR1 LNHDA and CDR2 SQIVND come from the germline V gene (reference sequence). The V end lost 6 bases, the J end lost 2 bases, and 14 bases lay between the germline ends. The receptor's source is a human donor in good health (CMV status not recorded). Some clones in this sample may be carry-over from other donors' samples. Specimen: PBMCs, sequenced either directly or after in vitro stimulation (not recorded which). The J gene is TRBJ1-5, the V gene TRBV19; D is ambiguous. The CDR3 nucleotides are TGTGCCAGTAGCCCCGACGGGATGGGCAATCAGCCCCAGCATTTT. Translation: CASSPDGMGNQPQHF.